These T cell receptor beta chains were read from a single sample in a study of human T cells and chemical hapten exposure. Via MiXCR, TCRdb re-called the RACE reads, giving one row per CDR3 protein. The table shows more than 250,000 distinct CDR3 sequences, with approximately 8.6% occurring only once. Sample: whole blood, taken in connection with sensitization to the hapten diphenylcyclopropenone (DPC). The receptors were sampled from a woman aged 40 to 55 with alopecia areata. Some clones in this sample may be carry-over from other donors' samples. Each CDR3 is given with its conserved first and last residue. The order of the fields is clone size, D gene, J gene, V gene, CDR3 DNA, CDR3 protein. A D gene is named only where the DNA matches it firmly. Not all rows give a size; the values are once, few, many and, for expanded clones, a class.

size: .; D: .; J: TRBJ2-1; V: TRBV7-6; DNA: TGTGCCAGCAGCCCCCACCCTTCGGGACAAAGCAATGAGCAGTTCTTC; CDR3: CASSPHPSGQSNEQFF
size: .; D: TRBD2; J: TRBJ2-7; V: TRBV10-3; DNA: TGTGCCATCAGTGAGTCAGTCCCCGGACTAGGGAGCGACGAGCAGTACTTC; CDR3: CAISESVPGLGSDEQYF
size: .; D: .; J: TRBJ2-1; V: TRBV20-1; DNA: TGCAGTGCTTTTATCGAGAGGGGCAATGAGCAGTTCTTC; CDR3: CSAFIERGNEQFF
size: many; D: .; J: TRBJ1-5; V: TRBV7-9; DNA: TGTGCCAGCAGCGGGCAGGGCCGCAATCAGCCCCAGCATTTT; CDR3: CASSGQGRNQPQHF
size: .; D: TRBD2; J: TRBJ2-2; V: TRBV2; DNA: TGTGCCAGCAGTCCTAGCGGGATTAACACCGGGGAGCTGTTTTTT; CDR3: CASSPSGINTGELFF
size: many; D: .; J: TRBJ1-2; V: TRBV20-1; DNA: TGCAGTGCTAGAAGGGACATAACTCCTCAGCTCATCTTC; CDR3: CSARRDITPQLIF
size: few; D: .; J: TRBJ2-6; V: TRBV29-1; DNA: TGCAGCGTTGGATCGTTAATGGGTTCTGGGGCCAACGTCCTGACTTTC; CDR3: CSVGSLMGSGANVLTF
size: .; D: TRBD1; J: TRBJ2-2; V: TRBV7-2; DNA: TGTGCCAGCAGCTTAGAAGGGACAGGGAACACCGGGGAGCTGTTTTTT; CDR3: CASSLEGTGNTGELFF
size: .; D: .; J: TRBJ1-3; V: TRBV6-2/TRBV6-3; DNA: TGTGCCAGCAGACCCACAAGTGGAAACACCATATATTTT; CDR3: CASRPTSGNTIYF
size: few; D: .; J: TRBJ1-6; V: TRBV6-5; DNA: TGTGCCAGCAACCCCCGGGACGGCTATAATTCACCCCTCCACTTT; CDR3: CASNPRDGYNSPLHF
size: many; D: TRBD2; J: TRBJ2-1; V: TRBV6-2/TRBV6-3; DNA: TGTGCCAGCAGCCCCGGGACTAGCGGGGCTTACTCCTACAATGAGCAGTTCTTC; CDR3: CASSPGTSGAYSYNEQFF
size: few; D: TRBD1; J: TRBJ2-6; V: TRBV7-6; DNA: TGTGCCAGCAGCTTACAGGGGGTTCCCTCTGGGGCCAACGTCCTGACTTTC; CDR3: CASSLQGVPSGANVLTF
size: few; D: TRBD2; J: TRBJ2-1; V: TRBV7-6; DNA: TGTGCCAGCAGCCGCCCCGGACTAGCGGGCGGGCCCTCCTACAATGAGCAGTTCTTC; CDR3: CASSRPGLAGGPSYNEQFF
size: .; D: .; J: TRBJ2-7; V: TRBV19; DNA: TGTGCCAGTAGAAACCAGGGCCACGAGCAGTACTTC; CDR3: CASRNQGHEQYF
size: many; D: .; J: TRBJ2-1; V: TRBV5-1; DNA: TGCGCCAGCAGCTTGAGTCCTTCCTACAATGAGCAGTTCTTC; CDR3: CASSLSPSYNEQFF